The T cell receptor beta chain described here comes from a study of cytomegalovirus exposure and HLA in healthy donors. Overall study: From about 180 million T cells, an earlier analysis saw 120 million or so unique TCR beta sequences.

To note about this clone: What it recognizes is unknown.

The CDR3 consists of 12 residues. Germline V gives CDR1 LGHNA, CDR2 YSLEER. Trimming cost V 1 base and J 7 bases, with 7 bases left between them. Use of 60 Vbeta and 13 Jbeta primers characterized the PCR. Measured with immunoSEQ multiplex PCR; TCRdb has only the in-frame clones, and not every one. The table lists over 150,000 clones, around 80% of them singletons, with about 3.4% in the top ten. General study results and limits: While the bulk of TCR sequences proved rare, some public TCRs turned up in many donors.

The TCR comes from a woman between 50 and 59 years old in good health and CMV-seropositive. Sequencing input: PBMCs. The chain uses TRBV4-3 and TRBJ1-2; no firm D call. CDR3 DNA: TGCGCCAGCAGCCAAGGTTTCGGTGGCTACACCTTC. It codes for CASSQGFGGYTF.